This TCR beta chain was observed in a study of ipilimumab plus nivolumab after autologous stem cell transplantation. Overall study: Median doses per patient: roughly 5 ipilimumab, fewer than ten nivolumab. The myeloma group: high-risk transplant-naive, or relapse within 3 years after first autologous transplant.

Clones were sequenced by immunoSEQ multiplex PCR, and TCRdb holds only the in-frame ones, with some missing. The profile covers about 40,000 clones, with around 92% appearing a single time and more than 0.7% taken by the ten largest. J gave up 4 bases and V 4 bases, and 11 bases lay outside the gene matches. Germline CDR1 is MDHEN and CDR2 is SYDVKM. The CDR3 spans 16 residues. Ipilimumab, 1 mg/kg, started 14 to 28 days after autologous transplant. Patients got 3 mg/kg IV nivolumab weeks 1, 4, 7, 10, then biweekly through week 26. This sequence originates from a male donor with multiple myeloma. V gene TRBV28 combines with J gene TRBJ1-2, with TRBD1 matching over 8 bases. Here the sequenced sample was PBMCs, taken in a trial of ipilimumab plus nivolumab as post-transplant consolidation. The DNA of the CDR3 is TGTGCCAGCAGTTCGCCGACCGGGACAGGACGCTATGGCTACACCTTC. As protein: CASSSPTGTGRYGYTF.